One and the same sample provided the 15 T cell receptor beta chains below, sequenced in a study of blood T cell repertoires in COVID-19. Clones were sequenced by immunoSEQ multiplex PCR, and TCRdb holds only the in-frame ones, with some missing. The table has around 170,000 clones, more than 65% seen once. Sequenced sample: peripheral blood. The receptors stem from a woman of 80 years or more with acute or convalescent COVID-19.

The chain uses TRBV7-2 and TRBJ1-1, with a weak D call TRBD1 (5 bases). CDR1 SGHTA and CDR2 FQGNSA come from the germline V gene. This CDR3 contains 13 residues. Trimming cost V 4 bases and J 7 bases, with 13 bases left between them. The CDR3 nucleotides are TGTGCCAGCAGCTCCCTCTGGGGGGGTGAAGCTTTCTTT. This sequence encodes CASSSLWGGEAFF.

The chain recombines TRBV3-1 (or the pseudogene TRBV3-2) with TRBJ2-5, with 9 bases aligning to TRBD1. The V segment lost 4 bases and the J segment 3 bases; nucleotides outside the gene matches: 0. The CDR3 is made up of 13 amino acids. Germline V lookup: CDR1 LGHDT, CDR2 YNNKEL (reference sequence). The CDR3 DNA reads TGTGCCAGCAGCCGGGACAGGGAAGAGACCCAGTACTTC. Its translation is CASSRDREETQYF.

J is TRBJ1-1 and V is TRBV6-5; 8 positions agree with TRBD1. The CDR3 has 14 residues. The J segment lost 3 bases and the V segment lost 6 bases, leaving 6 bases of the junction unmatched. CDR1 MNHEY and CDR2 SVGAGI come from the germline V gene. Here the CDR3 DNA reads TGTGCCAGCAGCCCCCTGGACAGGGACACTGAAGCTTTCTTT. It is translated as CASSPLDRDTEAFF.

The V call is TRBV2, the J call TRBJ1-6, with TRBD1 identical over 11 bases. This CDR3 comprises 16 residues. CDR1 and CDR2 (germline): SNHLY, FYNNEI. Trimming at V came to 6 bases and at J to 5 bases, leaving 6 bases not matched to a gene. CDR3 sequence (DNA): TGTGCCAGCAGCGGACAGGGGGCTATCAATAATTCACCCCTCCACTTT. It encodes CASSGQGAINNSPLHF.

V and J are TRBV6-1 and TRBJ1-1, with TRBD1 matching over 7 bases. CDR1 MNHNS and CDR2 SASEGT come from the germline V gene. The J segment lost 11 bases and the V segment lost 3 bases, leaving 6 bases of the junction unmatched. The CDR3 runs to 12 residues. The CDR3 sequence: CASSEYRGTAFF. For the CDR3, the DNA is TGTGCCAGCAGTGAGTACAGGGGAACGGCTTTCTTT.

In DNA form, the CDR3 reads TGTGCCAGCTCTGGGGGGACGGGATACAATGAGCAGTTCTTC. Its translation is CASSGGTGYNEQFF. The chain joins TRBV11-3 to TRBJ2-1, with D maybe TRBD2 (6 bases). The CDR3 extends over 14 amino acids. In germline, CDR1 is SGHNT, CDR2 YENEEA. The V end was cut by 8 bases, the J end by 4 bases, with 15 bases between.

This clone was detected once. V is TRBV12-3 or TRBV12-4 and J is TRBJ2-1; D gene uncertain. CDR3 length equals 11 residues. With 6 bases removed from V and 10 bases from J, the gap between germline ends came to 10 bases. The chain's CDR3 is CASRKEREQFF. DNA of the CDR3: TGTGCCAGCAGAAAAGAGAGAGAGCAGTTCTTC.

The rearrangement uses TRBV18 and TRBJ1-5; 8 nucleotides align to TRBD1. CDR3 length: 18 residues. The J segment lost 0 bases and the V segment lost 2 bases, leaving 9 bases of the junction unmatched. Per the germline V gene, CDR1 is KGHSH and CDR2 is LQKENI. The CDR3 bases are TGTGCCAGCTCACCAGAGGCAGGGGGCCCCTATAGCAATCAGCCCCAGCATTTT. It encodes CASSPEAGGPYSNQPQHF.

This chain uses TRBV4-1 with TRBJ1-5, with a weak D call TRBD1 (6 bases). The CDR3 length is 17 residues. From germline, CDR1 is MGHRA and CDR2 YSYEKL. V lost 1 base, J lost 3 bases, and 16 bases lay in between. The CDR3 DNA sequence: TGCGCCAGCAGCCAAGGCATGGGAGGGGGGTTCAATCAGCCCCAGCATTTT. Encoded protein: CASSQGMGGGFNQPQHF.

The CDR3 DNA reads TGTGCCAGCAGCCCCGGGGACAGGGGTCACGAGCAGTACTTC. Protein sequence: CASSPGDRGHEQYF. The rearrangement uses TRBV6-5 and TRBJ2-7; 10 bases map to TRBD1. The germline V gene has CDR1 MNHEY and CDR2 SVGAGI. J gave up 5 bases and V 6 bases, and 7 bases lay outside the gene matches. The CDR3 is made up of 14 amino acids.

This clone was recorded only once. The chain's CDR3 is CASSQDFLPGLYF. DNA for the CDR3: TGCGCCAGCAGCCAAGATTTCCTTCCGGGACTGTATTTT. The V gene is TRBV4-1, the J gene TRBJ1-3; tentatively, D is TRBD1 (5 bases). Per the germline V gene, CDR1 is MGHRA and CDR2 is YSYEKL. V was pared by 0 bases and J by 16 bases, with 16 bases between. CDR3 length: 13 amino acids.

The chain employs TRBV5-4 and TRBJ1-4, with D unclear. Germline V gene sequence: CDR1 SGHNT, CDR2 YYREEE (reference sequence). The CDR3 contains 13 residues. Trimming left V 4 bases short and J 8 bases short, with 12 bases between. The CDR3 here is CASSRQTEEKLFF. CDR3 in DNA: TGTGCCAGCAGCCGCCAGACTGAAGAAAAACTGTTTTTT. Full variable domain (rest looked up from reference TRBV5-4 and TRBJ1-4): ETGVTQSPTHLIKTRGQQVTLRCSSQSGHNTVSWYQQALGQGPQFIFQYYREEENGRGNFPPRFSGLQFPNYSSELNVNALELDDSALYLCASSRQTEEKLFFGSGTQLSVL.

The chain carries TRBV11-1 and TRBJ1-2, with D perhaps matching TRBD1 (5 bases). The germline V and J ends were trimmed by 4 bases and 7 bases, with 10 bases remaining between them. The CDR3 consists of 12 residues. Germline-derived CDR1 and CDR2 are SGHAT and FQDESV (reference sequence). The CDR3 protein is CASSSSRVGYTF. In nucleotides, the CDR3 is TGTGCCAGCAGCTCGAGCAGGGTTGGCTACACCTTC.

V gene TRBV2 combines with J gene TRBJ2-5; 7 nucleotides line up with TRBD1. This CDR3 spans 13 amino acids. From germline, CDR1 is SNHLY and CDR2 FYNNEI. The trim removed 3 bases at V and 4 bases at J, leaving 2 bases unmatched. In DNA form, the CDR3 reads TGTGCCAGCAGTGAGAACAGGGGAGAGACCCAGTACTTC. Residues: CASSENRGETQYF.

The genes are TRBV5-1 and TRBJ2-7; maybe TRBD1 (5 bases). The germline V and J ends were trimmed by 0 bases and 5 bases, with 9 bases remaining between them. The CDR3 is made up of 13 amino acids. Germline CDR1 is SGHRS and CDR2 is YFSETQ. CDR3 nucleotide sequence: TGCGCCAGCAGCTTGGGGGGCCGGGACGAGCAGTACTTC. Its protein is CASSLGGRDEQYF.